These T cell receptor beta chains were read from a single sample in a study of shared clonotypes between healthy human individuals. Measured with immunoSEQ multiplex PCR; TCRdb has only the in-frame clones, and not every one. This table has 1.6 million or so clones, around 95% appearing once. Sequenced material: naive CD4+ T cells sorted from blood. These TCRs come from a young man in good health. Each CDR3 is given with its conserved first and last residue. Fields, in order: clone size, J gene, D gene, V gene, CDR3 length, CDR3 DNA, CDR3 protein. The D gene is left open where the match is weak. Size values are once, few and many counts, or a class for expanded clones, and some rows have none.

>-|TRBJ2-1|-|TRBV18|13
TGTGCCAGCTCGCAAGCCCTCTTGAATGAGCAGTTCTTC
CASSQALLNEQFF
>once|TRBJ2-1|TRBD1|TRBV4-3|15
TGCGCCAGCAGCCTGGGACAGGTCTCCTACAATGAGCAGTTCTTC
CASSLGQVSYNEQFF
>once|TRBJ2-1|TRBD1|TRBV6-5|15
TGTGCCAGCAGTCCCACAGGGGGACCCTACAATGAGCAGTTCTTC
CASSPTGGPYNEQFF
>-|TRBJ1-4|-|TRBV27|15
TGTGCCAGCAGTACGTCAGGGCGGGCTAATGAAAAACTGTTTTTT
CASSTSGRANEKLFF
>-|TRBJ2-7|TRBD2|TRBV30|15
TGTGCCTGGAGTGTAGCGGGGGCAGGGGCCTACGAGCAGTACTTC
CAWSVAGAGAYEQYF
>once|TRBJ2-1|-|TRBV5-1|13
TGCGCCAGCAGCGTGGACTCCTACAATGAGCAGTTCTTC
CASSVDSYNEQFF
>-|TRBJ2-1|TRBD2|TRBV10-3|15
TGTGCCACCAGACGGGGGGAGGGCACCTACAATGAGCAGTTCTTC
CATRRGEGTYNEQFF
>few|TRBJ2-5|TRBD1|TRBV20-1|11
TGCAGTGCTCCGACAGGGGAGACCCAGTACTTC
CSAPTGETQYF
>-|TRBJ1-1|-|TRBV9|15
TGTGCCAGCAGCGTATCTCCTTCGATGAACACTGAAGCTTTCTTT
CASSVSPSMNTEAFF
>-|TRBJ1-4|TRBD1|TRBV18|17
TGTGCCAGCTCACCCAGAGGACAGGGAGAAACTAATGAAAAACTGTTTTTT
CASSPRGQGETNEKLFF
>once|TRBJ2-7|TRBD1|TRBV11-2|16
TGTGCCAGCAGTTTTCCCGGGACAGGGCCTGTCTACGAGCAGTACTTC
CASSFPGTGPVYEQYF
>-|TRBJ2-7|TRBD1|TRBV18|16
TGTGCCAGCTCACCAAAACAGGGGGTTAGGTCCTACGAGCAGTACTTC
CASSPKQGVRSYEQYF
>-|TRBJ2-1|-|TRBV7-9|14
TGTGCCAGCAGCCAAGCCGGGACCGGGAATGAGCAGTTCTTC
CASSQAGTGNEQFF
>-|TRBJ2-1|-|TRBV11-2|16
TGTGCCAGCAGCCCGCGGACTCTACTCCCACACAATGAGCAGTTCTTC
CASSPRTLLPHNEQFF
>-|TRBJ2-2|TRBD1|TRBV6-1|17
TGTGCCAGCAGTGAGGGCGCAAGGGACAGGTTTGCCGGGGAGCTGTTTTTT
CASSEGARDRFAGELFF
>-|TRBJ2-7|-|TRBV10-3|13
TGTGCCATCAGGACACGAAACTCCTACGAGCAGTACTTC
CAIRTRNSYEQYF
>-|TRBJ2-2|-|TRBV2|15
TGTGCCAGCAGGGATCGGGGGTATAACACCGGGGAGCTGTTTTTT
CASRDRGYNTGELFF
>-|TRBJ2-3|-|TRBV7-9|16
TGTGCCAGCAGCTCGATAACCCCCGACAGCCAAGATACGCAGTATTTT
CASSSITPDSQDTQYF
>-|TRBJ2-3|-|TRBV5-1|16
TGCGCCAGCAGCCTAGGACTGATTCAGGGCGTCGATACGCAGTATTTT
CASSLGLIQGVDTQYF
>-|TRBJ2-1|TRBD2|TRBV28|16
TGTGCCAGCAGCCGAGGAGGGACTAGCCGCTACAATGAGCAGTTCTTC
CASSRGGTSRYNEQFF
>-|TRBJ2-3|-|TRBV29-1|13
TGCAGCGCGGACCAAGAGGGCACAGATACGCAGTATTTT
CSADQEGTDTQYF
>-|TRBJ1-1|-|TRBV6-1|14
TGTGCCAGCAGTGAAGGACCGGCGGCCACTGAAGCTTTCTTT
CASSEGPAATEAFF
>-|TRBJ2-1|TRBD1|TRBV6-6|12
TGTGCCACCGAGGGGGCCGGGGATGAGCAGTTCTTC
CATEGAGDEQFF
>few|TRBJ2-3|-|TRBV5-1|13
TGCGCCAGCAGCATACCGAGCACAGATACGCAGTATTTT
CASSIPSTDTQYF
>-|TRBJ2-1|TRBD1|TRBV9|16
TGTGCCAGCAGCCCCCAGGGACAGGGTACCCTAAATGAGCAGTTCTTC
CASSPQGQGTLNEQFF
>-|TRBJ2-6|-|TRBV5-5|15
TGTGCCAGCAGCTTGGTAGGATCTGGGGCCAACGTCCTGACTTTC
CASSLVGSGANVLTF
>-|TRBJ2-2|-|TRBV5-4|15
TGTGCCAGCAGCCGCCAAACAGGGAACACCGGGGAGCTGTTTTTT
CASSRQTGNTGELFF
>-|TRBJ2-3|-|TRBV10-2|12
TGCGCCAGCCAAGACAGCACAGATACGCAGTATTTT
CASQDSTDTQYF
>-|TRBJ2-3|TRBD2|TRBV28|16
TGTGCCAGCAGTTTCTGGCTAGCGGGAGCAACAGATACGCAGTATTTT
CASSFWLAGATDTQYF
>-|TRBJ2-7|TRBD2|TRBV5-4|14
TGTGCCAGCAGCTTGTTTGGTGGGACTAGAGAGCAGTACTTC
CASSLFGGTREQYF
>-|TRBJ1-1|-|TRBV18|17
TGTGCCAGCTCGCTTTTTTCCAAGTCAGGGACGAACACTGAAGCTTTCTTT
CASSLFSKSGTNTEAFF
>-|TRBJ2-1|-|TRBV28|13
TGTGCCAGCAGTTGGCAACAGGGTAGTTCGCAGTTCTTC
CASSWQQGSSQFF
>-|TRBJ1-5|-|TRBV9|15
TGTGCCAGCAGCGTGTCACAGGGCCCCAATCAGCCCCAGCATTTT
CASSVSQGPNQPQHF
>-|TRBJ1-4|-|TRBV19|13
TGTGCCAGTAGATTAGCAGGGACGGAAAAACTGTTTTTT
CASRLAGTEKLFF
>-|TRBJ1-5|TRBD1|TRBV7-9|14
TGTGCCAGCAGCCGCACAGGGGGCCAACAGCCCCAGCATTTT
CASSRTGGQQPQHF
>-|TRBJ1-4|-|TRBV5-5|15
TGTGCCAGCAGCGACAACAGGGTCGGTAATGAAAAACTGTTTTTT
CASSDNRVGNEKLFF
>once|TRBJ2-7|TRBD1|TRBV5-1|16
TGCGCCAGCAGCAAGGCCGAGGGACAGGGGCTCTACGAGCAGTACTTC
CASSKAEGQGLYEQYF
>-|TRBJ2-5|TRBD1|TRBV5-1|14
TGCGCCAGCAGCATGACAGGGGGGTTCGAGACCCAGTACTTC
CASSMTGGFETQYF
>-|TRBJ2-1|-|TRBV19|13
TGTGCCAGTAGTCTCCGGGGGAACAATGAGCAGTTCTTC
CASSLRGNNEQFF
>-|TRBJ2-5|TRBD1|TRBV7-7|13
TGTGCCAGCAGCGCCGACAGGGTAGAGACCCAGTACTTC
CASSADRVETQYF
>once|TRBJ2-7|-|TRBV6-1|15
TGTGCCAGCAGCCTTACCGTGACCACTTCCTACGAGCAGTACTTC
CASSLTVTTSYEQYF
>-|TRBJ2-5|-|TRBV7-9|13
TGTGCCAGCAGCTTAGTCGGGTTCGAGACCCAGTACTTC
CASSLVGFETQYF
>-|TRBJ2-2|TRBD1|TRBV19|14
TGTGCCAGTGCCGGGACAGGGATCACCGGGGAGCTGTTTTTT
CASAGTGITGELFF
>once|TRBJ2-3|-|TRBV5-8|16
TGTGCCAGCAGCTTGGACCTAGGCGACTACACAGATACGCAGTATTTT
CASSLDLGDYTDTQYF
>-|TRBJ2-7|-|TRBV11-2|13
TGTGCCAGCAGCCCCGGGGGCCCCTACGAGCAGTACTTC
CASSPGGPYEQYF
>few|TRBJ1-3|-|TRBV11-2|11
TGTGCCAGCAGTACAGTCAACACCATATATTTT
CASSTVNTIYF
>-|TRBJ1-2|-|TRBV7-9|14
TGTGCCAGCAGCCGGACAGCGACACGGTATGGCTACACCTTC
CASSRTATRYGYTF
>-|TRBJ2-2|TRBD2|TRBV7-8|13
TGTGCCAGCCGGGGGGTCAACACCGGGGAGCTGTTTTTT
CASRGVNTGELFF
>-|TRBJ1-2|-|TRBV12-5|16
TGTGCTAGTGGTTTGGGGACCGGGGGGTCCAACTATGGCTACACCTTC
CASGLGTGGSNYGYTF
>-|TRBJ2-3|TRBD1|TRBV28|16
TGTGCCAGCAGTTATCGATCCGGGACAGGGGCAGATACGCAGTATTTT
CASSYRSGTGADTQYF
>-|TRBJ1-1|-|TRBV2|14
TGTGCCAGCAGTGAAATGGTAGCGAACACTGAAGCTTTCTTT
CASSEMVANTEAFF
>-|TRBJ2-1|-|TRBV21-1|19
TGTGCCAGCAGCAATCTCCTTCCCTGTGAACCCAGCTCCTACAATGAGCAGTTCTTC
CASSNLLPCEPSSYNEQFF
>-|TRBJ2-7|-|TRBV2|14
TGTGCCAGCAGTGGGCAGGGGACCTCCTACGAGCAGTACTTC
CASSGQGTSYEQYF
>-|TRBJ2-1|-|TRBV29-1|12
TGCAGCGCCAGGAGCTCCTACAATGAGCAGTTCTTC
CSARSSYNEQFF